This T cell receptor beta chain is drawn from a study of T cells in Graves' hyperthyroidism and ophthalmopathy (dated by TCRdb to about 2019). About the full investigation: Peripheral blood samples were taken at initial diagnosis, before any treatment was given. To identify TCR V-J signatures that set the groups apart, the researchers used a discovery cohort of about a hundred patients, made up of roughly 40 with Graves' ophthalmopathy and 55 to 65 with stable Graves' hyperthyroidism. An independent validation cohort of around 19 hyperthyroidism patients and approximately 16 patients who later progressed to ophthalmopathy tested prospective prediction of ophthalmopathy. For training and testing, the 100 or so patients in the discovery cohort were randomly divided in a 7:3 ratio. Thyroid tissue and blood T-cell repertoires from several Graves' hyperthyroidism patients were also compared in the study. After blood sampling, hyperthyroidism patients were treated with methimazole at a starting dose of 30 mg daily, and ophthalmopathy patients were treated with high-dose intravenous methylprednisolone. TCR Vbeta CDR3 sequencing of 135 peripheral blood samples (roughly 43 ophthalmopathy, about 75 hyperthyroidism and roughly 17 progressor patients) is reported in the paper. What the authors observed across the whole study: In validation, the model predicted progression to ophthalmopathy a median of roughly 6.1 months before onset, with roughly 68% sensitivity and roughly 77% specificity. Most expanded thyroid clonotypes (frequency above 0.001) were also found in blood, which suggests that blood repertoires may mirror thyroid immune responses. Sample size was not statistically predetermined, and blinding of investigators to group allocation was not performed. Ophthalmopathy was separated from stable hyperthyroidism by a 13 V-J signature model, with about 88% sensitivity and approximately 81% specificity obtained in cross-validation and 80%/75% obtained in testing.

TCR beta CDR3 regions were amplified from RNA transcripts. A first-round RT-PCR of the TCR CDR3 used the HTBI primer set with the Qiagen OneStep RT-PCR kit. The libraries were constructed in a second round of multiplex PCR and then size-selected and purified. Libraries were sequenced paired-end with 100 bp reads on an Illumina HiSeq2000. Per the original workflow: SOAPnuke was used to process the raw data, removing reads that contained adapters or uncalled bases, had a mean Phred below 15, or lacked an exact match to the constant primer or identifier. COPE v1.2.5 was used to merge high-quality paired reads, and clonotypes were defined as unique nucleotide sequences. MiTCR v1.1 was used to align clonotypes to the IMGT TRBV, TRBD and TRBJ reference segments. Analysis was restricted to V-J combinations with a frequency above 0.0001, which covered about 99% of repertoires. The TCS score was defined as F50 (clonal expansion) divided by E x V (chaos), with BLOSUM62-based TCRdist calculated between CDR3 peptides within each V-J. Welch's t-statistics and random forest reduced around 510 V-J features to roughly 13, which were used in a naive Bayes classifier (R e1071). Thyroid-blood repertoire similarity was quantified with the Morisita-Horn index. TCRdb itself trimmed the public reads at Q25 with fastp, ran MiXCR and retained productive beta chains. Merged by CDR3 protein, the rows form single entries marked with the most common genes and DNA. TCRdb's processing, not the study's, gives the V and J calls here. The sample table holds 800,000 or so distinct CDR3 sequences, of which approximately 40% were seen once. The ten largest make up 7.5% to 9.5% of the sample.

This clonotype has only a few counts. The clone's antigen remains unknown. The record has no base qualities; no much larger clone is one base away. From cysteine to phenylalanine, the CDR3 is 14 amino acids long. Only the CDR3 DNA is retained, 42 bases long and in frame from the first base. The germline V gene (reference sequence) supplies CDR1 DFQATT and CDR2 SNEGSKA. V is clipped by 0 bases and J by 3 bases, and the sequence between their germline boundaries is 11 bases long. Stable Graves' hyperthyroidism was defined as no progression to ophthalmopathy during 18 months of follow-up. Hyperthyroidism patients were newly diagnosed, had a disease duration of under 2 months, and were aged 18 to 65 years. Exclusion was applied to patients with uncontrolled infections, other autoimmune diseases, pregnancy or lactation. Diagnoses were based on clinical symptoms, serum thyroxine and TRAb, thyroid ultrasound and orbital computed tomography. PBMCs were separated from roughly 10 ml of fresh peripheral blood using Ficoll-Paque density gradient centrifugation. Total RNA was extracted using Trizol reagent, and RNA quality was assessed on an Agilent 2100 Bioanalyzer.

The chain is made from TRBV20-1 and TRBJ2-5; the D gene is perhaps TRBD1 or TRBD2, each of them matching over 6 bases. The sequence derives from a man in his late teens or twenties with Graves' hyperthyroidism. Sequencing was performed on blood. The CDR3 protein: CSARDGGGEETQYF. The DNA sequence is given as TGCAGTGCTAGAGATGGAGGGGGAGAAGAGACCCAGTACTTC.